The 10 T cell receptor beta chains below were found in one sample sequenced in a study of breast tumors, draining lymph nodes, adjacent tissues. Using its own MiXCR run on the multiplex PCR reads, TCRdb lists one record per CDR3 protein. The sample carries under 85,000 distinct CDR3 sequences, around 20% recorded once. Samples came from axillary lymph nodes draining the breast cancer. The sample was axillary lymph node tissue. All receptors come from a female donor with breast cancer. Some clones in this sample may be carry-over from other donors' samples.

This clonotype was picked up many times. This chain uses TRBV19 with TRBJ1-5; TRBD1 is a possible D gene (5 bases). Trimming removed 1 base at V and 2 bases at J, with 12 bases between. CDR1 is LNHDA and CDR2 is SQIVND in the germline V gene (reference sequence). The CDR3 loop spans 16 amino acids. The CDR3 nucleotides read TGTGCCAGTAGTATAGGGCGGAGCAGGGGCAATCAGCCCCAGCATTTT. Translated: CASSIGRSRGNQPQHF.

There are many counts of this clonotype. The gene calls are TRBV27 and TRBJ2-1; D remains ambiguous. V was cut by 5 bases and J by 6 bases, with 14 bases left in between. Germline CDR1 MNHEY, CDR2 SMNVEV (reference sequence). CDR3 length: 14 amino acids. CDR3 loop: CASSASLYGNEQFF. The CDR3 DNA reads TGTGCCAGCAGTGCATCCCTGTACGGCAATGAGCAGTTCTTC.

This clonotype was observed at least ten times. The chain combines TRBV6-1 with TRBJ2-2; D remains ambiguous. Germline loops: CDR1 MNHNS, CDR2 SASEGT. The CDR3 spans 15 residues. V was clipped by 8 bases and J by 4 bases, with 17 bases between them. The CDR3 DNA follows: TGTGCCAGCCTAAATCTCGGGTGGTTCACCGGGGAGCTGTTTTTT. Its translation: CASLNLGWFTGELFF.

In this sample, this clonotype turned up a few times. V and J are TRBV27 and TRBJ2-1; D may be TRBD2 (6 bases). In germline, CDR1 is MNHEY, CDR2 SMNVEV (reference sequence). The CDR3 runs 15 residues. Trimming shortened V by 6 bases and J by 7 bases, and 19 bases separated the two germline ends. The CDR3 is CASSPSAGLGNEQFF. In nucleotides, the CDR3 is TGTGCCAGCAGCCCATCCGCGGGACTCGGGAATGAGCAGTTCTTC.

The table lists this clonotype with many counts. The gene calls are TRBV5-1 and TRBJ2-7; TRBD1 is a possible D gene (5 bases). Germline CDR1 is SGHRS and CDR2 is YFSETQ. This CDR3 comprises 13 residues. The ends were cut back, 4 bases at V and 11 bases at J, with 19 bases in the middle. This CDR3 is CASSEDSSHMKYF. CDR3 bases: TGCGCCAGCAGCGAAGACAGCTCCCATATGAAGTACTTC.

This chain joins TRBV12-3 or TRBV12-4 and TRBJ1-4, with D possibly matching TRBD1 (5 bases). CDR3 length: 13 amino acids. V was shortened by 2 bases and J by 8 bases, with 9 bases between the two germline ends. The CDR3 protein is CASSLQGGEKLFF. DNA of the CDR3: TGTGCCAGCAGTTTACAGGGAGGCGAAAAACTGTTTTTT.

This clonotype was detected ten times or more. The DNA of the CDR3 is TGTGCCAGCAAGGGTAGCGGGAGCTCCTACGAGCAGTACTTC. As protein: CASKGSGSSYEQYF. The V gene is TRBV3-1, the J gene TRBJ2-7, with 9 bases aligning to TRBD2. The germline V gene encodes CDR1 LGHDT and CDR2 YNNKEL (reference sequence). Trimming removed 7 bases from V and 0 bases from J; junction bases left unmatched: 4. The CDR3 totals 14 residues.

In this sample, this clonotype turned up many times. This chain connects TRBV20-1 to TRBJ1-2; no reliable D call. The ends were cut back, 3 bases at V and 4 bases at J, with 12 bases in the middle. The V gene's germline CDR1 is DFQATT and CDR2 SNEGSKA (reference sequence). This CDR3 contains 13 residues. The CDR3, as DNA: TGCAGTGCTAGTCACAGCTCTACCTATGGCTACACCTTC. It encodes CSASHSSTYGYTF.

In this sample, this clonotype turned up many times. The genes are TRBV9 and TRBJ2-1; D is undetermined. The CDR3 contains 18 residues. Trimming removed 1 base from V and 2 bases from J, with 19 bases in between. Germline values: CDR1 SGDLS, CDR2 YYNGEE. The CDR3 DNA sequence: TGTGCCAGCAGCGTAAGTGGAACGAGCGTGAAGACCTACAATGAGCAGTTCTTC. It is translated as CASSVSGTSVKTYNEQFF. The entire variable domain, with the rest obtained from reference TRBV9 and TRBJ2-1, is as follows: DSGVTQTPKHLITATGQRVTLRCSPRSGDLSVYWYQQSLDQGLQFLIQYYNGEERAKGNILERFSAQQFPDLHSELNLSSLELGDSALYFCASSVSGTSVKTYNEQFFGPGTRLTVL.

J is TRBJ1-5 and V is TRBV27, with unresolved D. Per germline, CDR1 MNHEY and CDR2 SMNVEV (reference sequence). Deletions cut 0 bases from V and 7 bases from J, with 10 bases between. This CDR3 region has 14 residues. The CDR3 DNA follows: TGTGCCAGCAGTTTATCAGGGAATGAACAGCCCCAGCATTTT. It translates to CASSLSGNEQPQHF.